A selection of T cell receptor beta chains follows, all from one sample in a study of T cells in Graves' hyperthyroidism and ophthalmopathy. A single record per CDR3 protein comes from TCRdb applying MiXCR to the multiplex PCR reads. Of roughly 280,000 distinct CDR3 sequences in the sample, 20% to 25% were seen once. Sequencing input: blood. The receptors stem from a man under 40 with Graves' ophthalmopathy. Each CDR3 is given with its conserved first and last residue. Fields, in order: J gene, clone size, V gene, D gene, CDR3 DNA, CDR3 protein. A D gene is named only where the DNA matches it firmly. Expanded clones are given a class, and other clones once, few, many or no size at all.

TRBJ2-3	many	TRBV11-2	-	TGTGCCAGCAGCTTAAGTGGAGGCACAGATACGCAGTATTTT	CASSLSGGTDTQYF
TRBJ1-5	many	TRBV24-1	TRBD1	TGTGCCACCAGTGATACACAGGGGAACAATCAGCCCCAGCATTTT	CATSDTQGNNQPQHF
TRBJ2-7	few	TRBV7-3	TRBD2	TGTGCCAGCAGCTTATTCGGCGGGAGTAACGAGCAGTACTTC	CASSLFGGSNEQYF
TRBJ1-1	many	TRBV7-2	TRBD1	TGTGCCAGCAGCTCCCCGACAGGGAAGAACACTGAAGCTTTCTTT	CASSSPTGKNTEAFF
TRBJ1-2	few	TRBV5-1	TRBD1	TGCGCCAGCAGCTCGGGACAGGCCCCCTATGGCTACACCTTC	CASSSGQAPYGYTF
TRBJ2-7	few	TRBV7-9	TRBD1	TGTGCCAGCAGCTTGGGACAGGGGGCGAACTCATACGAGCAGTACTTC	CASSLGQGANSYEQYF
TRBJ1-1	few	TRBV29-1	TRBD1	TGCAGCGTTCCCGCGTCAGGGGGAGGTACTGAAGCTTTCTTT	CSVPASGGGTEAFF
TRBJ2-7	many	TRBV12-3/TRBV12-4	-	TGTGCCAGCACCCGGGACCCCTACGAGCAGTACTTC	CASTRDPYEQYF
TRBJ2-7	-	TRBV10-3	-	TGTGCCATCAATGCTCGGGACACGGTCTACGAGCAGTACTTC	CAINARDTVYEQYF
TRBJ2-2	few	TRBV14	-	TGTGCCAGCAGCCAATCACCTCAGGGCAGGGGTTACACCGGGGAGCTGTTTTTT	CASSQSPQGRGYTGELFF
TRBJ1-5	many	TRBV30	TRBD1	TGTGCCTGGAGTCCGACAGGGTTTCAGCCCCAGCATTTT	CAWSPTGFQPQHF
TRBJ2-3	many	TRBV7-8	TRBD1	TGTGCCAGCAGCCTGGGACAGGCGAGCACAGATACGCAGTATTTT	CASSLGQASTDTQYF
TRBJ1-4	few	TRBV9	TRBD1	TGTGCCAGCAGCGTAGCAGGGGGAGGGGAAAAACTGTTTTTT	CASSVAGGGEKLFF
TRBJ1-1	-	TRBV28	TRBD1	TGTGCCAGCAGCTCACAGGGGGGTAGCACTGAAGCTTTCTTT	CASSSQGGSTEAFF
TRBJ2-5	few	TRBV7-9	TRBD2	TGTGCCAGCAGCCGCCGTATCGGGAGGGCCCCCCAAGAGACCCAGTACTTC	CASSRRIGRAPQETQYF
TRBJ2-1	-	TRBV6-1	TRBD2	TGTGCCAGCAGGAGGACTAGCGGGACCAATGAGCAGTTCTTC	CASRRTSGTNEQFF
TRBJ1-1	-	TRBV6-4	-	TGTGCCAGCAGTGACTCGGACAACACTGAAGCTTTCTTT	CASSDSDNTEAFF
TRBJ2-5	few	TRBV20-1	-	TGCAGTGCTAGAGATTTTCGCAGTCGGGAAGAGACCCAGTACTTC	CSARDFRSREETQYF
TRBJ2-5	-	TRBV20-1	TRBD2	TGCAGTGCCCTAAGGCGGGAGCAGGAGACCCAGTACTTC	CSALRREQETQYF
TRBJ2-1	few	TRBV7-8	-	TGTGCCAGCGGCTTTACAGGGATGTATGAGCAGTTCTTC	CASGFTGMYEQFF
TRBJ2-2	-	TRBV12-3/TRBV12-4	TRBD2	TGTGCCAGCAGCCCGTTAGCGGGAGAGGGCGGGGAGCTGTTTTTT	CASSPLAGEGGELFF
TRBJ1-4	-	TRBV28	TRBD1	TGTGCCAGCAGTCCGACAGGGCCATATGAAAAACTGTTTTTT	CASSPTGPYEKLFF
TRBJ2-5	-	TRBV6-6	-	TGTGCCAGCAGTTACTCGGTGGGGGAGCCCAAGACCCAGTACTTC	CASSYSVGEPKTQYF
TRBJ1-2	-	TRBV28	-	TGTGCCAGCAGTCTCTGGACTAGCGGGAGCTATGGCTACACCTTC	CASSLWTSGSYGYTF
TRBJ2-3	once	TRBV20-1	-	TGCAGTGCCCCATGGGGGGCGGCTAGCACAGATACGCAGTATTTT	CSAPWGAASTDTQYF
TRBJ1-1	few	TRBV18	-	TGTGCCAGCTCACCACCGAGGGGGTATAACACTGAAGCTTTCTTT	CASSPPRGYNTEAFF
TRBJ2-2	-	TRBV6-4	-	TGTGCCAGCAGTGACTCATGGGGGAGAGGGTCCACCGGGGAGCTGTTTTTT	CASSDSWGRGSTGELFF
TRBJ2-1	many	TRBV7-3	-	TGTGCCAGCAGCTTAACAGGGGACTCCTACAATGAGCAGTTCTTC	CASSLTGDSYNEQFF
TRBJ1-6	few	TRBV5-1	-	TGCGCCAGCAGCTTGGAGAGTGGAACTTCACCCCTCCACTTT	CASSLESGTSPLHF
TRBJ2-5	many	TRBV7-3	-	TGTGCCAGCAGCCTCACGGTGGAAGAGACCCAGTACTTC	CASSLTVEETQYF
TRBJ2-1	few	TRBV9	TRBD1	TGTGCCAGCAGTGATCAGGGACAGGATTACAATGAGCAGTTCTTC	CASSDQGQDYNEQFF
TRBJ1-2	many	TRBV15	-	TGTGCCACCAGCAGGCAGACAGCGGATGGCTACACCTTC	CATSRQTADGYTF
TRBJ2-1	many	TRBV7-3	TRBD2	TGTGCCAGCAGCCCCCGACTAGCGGGAGTGAATGAGCAGTTCTTC	CASSPRLAGVNEQFF
TRBJ1-5	few	TRBV20-1	-	TGCAGTGCTAGAGATCTGGGTCAGCCCCAGCATTTT	CSARDLGQPQHF
TRBJ2-7	-	TRBV9	-	TGTGCCAGCAGCGTGACACAGGGAGCGGGCTACGAGCAGTACTTC	CASSVTQGAGYEQYF
TRBJ1-5	few	TRBV9	TRBD1	TGTGCCAGCAGCGTCAGACAGGGTTATGACAGCAATCAGCCCCAGCATTTT	CASSVRQGYDSNQPQHF
TRBJ2-1	few	TRBV5-5	-	TGTGCCAGCAGCTTGGAACTGATGAACAATGAGCAGTTCTTC	CASSLELMNNEQFF
TRBJ2-1	-	TRBV4-1	-	TGCGCCAGCAGCCAAGTAGGTTCAAGGGGGAATGAGCAGTTCTTC	CASSQVGSRGNEQFF
TRBJ2-5	few	TRBV5-1	-	TGCGCCAGCCAGGCCGCGAACTGGCGGCAAGAGACCCAGTACTTC	CASQAANWRQETQYF
TRBJ1-5	-	TRBV9	-	TGTGCCAGCAGCAACAGTTGGGGAGGTCAGCCCCAGCATTTT	CASSNSWGGQPQHF
TRBJ1-5	-	TRBV19	-	TGTGCCAGTAGTCCGACACCGGGGGAGTGGCAGCATTTT	CASSPTPGEWQHF
TRBJ1-5	-	TRBV29-1	-	TGCAGCGTTGGGGGAGTGGGCACTAATCAGCCCCAGCATTTT	CSVGGVGTNQPQHF
TRBJ2-3	few	TRBV7-9	-	TGTGCCAGCAGCCTGTGGGGAGTGGAGGTATATGGCACAGATACGCAGTATTTT	CASSLWGVEVYGTDTQYF
TRBJ1-5	-	TRBV2	-	TGTGCCAGCAGTGAAAGGGAGGATAAGCCCCAGCATTTT	CASSEREDKPQHF
TRBJ2-1	-	TRBV11-3	-	TGTGCCAGCAGCTGGGGTACGGGGGTGGATATATTCTTC	CASSWGTGVDIFF
TRBJ1-4	many	TRBV30	-	TGTGCCGGACTGACAGCGAGTAATGAAAAACTGTTTTTT	CAGLTASNEKLFF
TRBJ2-3	many	TRBV5-5	TRBD2	TGTGCCAGCAGCGCTAGCGGGAGTAGCGATACGCAGTATTTT	CASSASGSSDTQYF
TRBJ1-1	few	TRBV12-3/TRBV12-4	TRBD1	TGTGCCAGCAGTTTGCCGGGACAGGGAGTGGATGAAGCTTTCTTT	CASSLPGQGVDEAFF
TRBJ1-4	-	TRBV2	TRBD1	TGTGCCAGCAGTGAAGACAGGGGGCTCGAAAAACTGTTTTTT	CASSEDRGLEKLFF
TRBJ1-5	-	TRBV20-1	-	TGCAGTGCTAGAGATCGGTGGGATCTACTGTCCCAGCATTTT	CSARDRWDLLSQHF
TRBJ2-2	-	TRBV7-9	-	TGTGCCAGCAGCTTAATAGAAACTGGGGAGCTGTTTTTT	CASSLIETGELFF
TRBJ2-4	many	TRBV3-1	-	TGTGCCAGCAGCCTAGCAGGGGGGGGAACCAAAAACATTCAGTACTTC	CASSLAGGGTKNIQYF
TRBJ2-3	once	TRBV28	-	TGTGCCAGCAGTTTTTGGACCCGGGCCACAGATACGCAGTATTTT	CASSFWTRATDTQYF
TRBJ2-2	few	TRBV7-9	-	TGTGCCAGCAGTGGGACCAAAGGAGCCGGGGAGCTGTTTTTT	CASSGTKGAGELFF